The sequence of this TCR beta chain was determined in a study of cytomegalovirus exposure and HLA in healthy donors. Findings and caveats of the study: Associated with HLA alleles at 0.05 false discovery rate in a later analysis were 17,000 or so TCR beta sequences.

On this clone: Antigen unknown.

The V end lost 4 bases, the J end lost 5 bases, and 8 bases lay between the germline ends. CDR1 and CDR2 (germline): LGHNA, YNFKEQ. The CDR3 consists of 12 residues. The PCR was carried out with 60 Vbeta primers and 13 Jbeta primers. The method was immunoSEQ multiplex PCR; TCRdb's version includes in-frame clones alone and lacks a portion of them. The sample consists of roughly 130,000 clones, roughly 75% of them appearing once. Whereas donors were nominally healthy upon sampling, unrecorded immune exposures were probable. This sequence joins TRBV4-2 and TRBJ2-5; D remains ambiguous. Material for sequencing was PBMCs. The TCR comes from a man aged 25 to 40 in good health and CMV-seronegative. The chain's CDR3 is CASSPSGETQYF. Here the CDR3 DNA reads TGTGCCAGCAGCCCTAGTGGTGAGACCCAGTACTTC.